Listed below are T cell receptor beta chains from one sample, sequenced in a study of CD8+ T cells in alopecia areata. Assay: immunoSEQ multiplex PCR; the TCRdb copy retains only in-frame clones and omits some. Of roughly 120,000 clones listed, about 61% were seen once; the top ten hold around 30%. Sequenced here: CD8+ T cells sorted from blood, sampled at week 4, from a patient treated with tofacitinib. All receptors derive from a human donor with alopecia areata. Both conserved end residues are part of each CDR3. The order of the fields is J gene, D gene, V gene, clone size, CDR3 DNA, CDR3 protein. The D gene is left open where the match is weak. Some rows have no size entry. The others give once, few or many, or a class for an expanded clone.

j_gene: TRBJ1-3; d_gene: NA; v_gene: TRBV30; abundance: once; CDR3nt: TGTGCCTGGAGTGTGACACACTTCGGAAACACCATATATTTT; CDR3aa: CAWSVTHFGNTIYF
j_gene: TRBJ1-2; d_gene: NA; v_gene: TRBV29-1; abundance: NA; CDR3nt: TGCAGCGTTTTGGCAAACTATGGCTACACCTTC; CDR3aa: CSVLANYGYTF
j_gene: TRBJ2-3; d_gene: NA; v_gene: TRBV28; abundance: few; CDR3nt: TGTGCCAGCATCCACAGGGACGGGTCACGGACAGATACGCAGTATTTT; CDR3aa: CASIHRDGSRTDTQYF
j_gene: TRBJ2-7; d_gene: NA; v_gene: TRBV29-1; abundance: NA; CDR3nt: TGCAGCGTTGAAGATGGACAGATATACGAGCAGTACTTC; CDR3aa: CSVEDGQIYEQYF
j_gene: TRBJ1-2; d_gene: TRBD1; v_gene: TRBV25-1; abundance: NA; CDR3nt: TGTGCCAGCAGTCCTGGGACAGGGGTTTCGGACACCTTC; CDR3aa: CASSPGTGVSDTF
j_gene: TRBJ2-7; d_gene: NA; v_gene: TRBV25-1; abundance: NA; CDR3nt: TGTGCCAGCCGTAACCTCTACGAGCAGTACTTC; CDR3aa: CASRNLYEQYF
j_gene: TRBJ1-5; d_gene: NA; v_gene: TRBV19; abundance: NA; CDR3nt: TGTGCCAGTAGTATCCCCTATCAGCCCCAGCATTTT; CDR3aa: CASSIPYQPQHF
j_gene: TRBJ2-4; d_gene: NA; v_gene: TRBV7-8; abundance: NA; CDR3nt: TGTGCCAGCAGCTTAGTTGGGGGGGCGGCCAAAAACATTCAGTACTTC; CDR3aa: CASSLVGGAAKNIQYF
j_gene: TRBJ1-2; d_gene: NA; v_gene: TRBV30; abundance: NA; CDR3nt: TGTGCCTGGAGTCCCGCCGGGGACTATGGCTACACCTTC; CDR3aa: CAWSPAGDYGYTF
j_gene: TRBJ2-1; d_gene: TRBD2; v_gene: TRBV30; abundance: few; CDR3nt: TGTGCCTGGAGCGGGGGGAGTAATGAGCAGTTCTTC; CDR3aa: CAWSGGSNEQFF
j_gene: TRBJ2-5; d_gene: NA; v_gene: TRBV6-5; abundance: NA; CDR3nt: TGTGCCAGCAGTTACTCGGGAGAGACCCAGTACTTC; CDR3aa: CASSYSGETQYF
j_gene: TRBJ2-7; d_gene: NA; v_gene: TRBV29-1; abundance: NA; CDR3nt: TGCAGCGTTGAGGGGGGGCTCTTCTACGAGCAGTACTTC; CDR3aa: CSVEGGLFYEQYF
j_gene: TRBJ2-7; d_gene: NA; v_gene: TRBV25-1; abundance: NA; CDR3nt: TGTGCCAGCAGTGGGGCTTGGGCTGGCCACGAGCAGTACTTC; CDR3aa: CASSGAWAGHEQYF
j_gene: TRBJ1-2; d_gene: NA; v_gene: TRBV6-1; abundance: NA; CDR3nt: TGTGCCAGCGACATAGGACGGCCCCCTTCGGGCTACACCTTC; CDR3aa: CASDIGRPPSGYTF
j_gene: TRBJ1-5; d_gene: NA; v_gene: TRBV30; abundance: NA; CDR3nt: TGTGCCTGGAGTGACGGGAACCAGCCCCAGCATTTT; CDR3aa: CAWSDGNQPQHF
j_gene: TRBJ2-3; d_gene: NA; v_gene: TRBV30; abundance: NA; CDR3nt: TGTGCCTGGGCATCTGCTGGATCGAGCACAGATACGCAGTATTTT; CDR3aa: CAWASAGSSTDTQYF
j_gene: TRBJ2-3; d_gene: TRBD2; v_gene: TRBV6-6; abundance: few; CDR3nt: TGTGCCAGCAGGGCTAGCGGGACAAGCACAGATACGCAGTATTTT; CDR3aa: CASRASGTSTDTQYF
j_gene: TRBJ2-7; d_gene: NA; v_gene: TRBV4-1; abundance: NA; CDR3nt: TGCGCCAGCAGCCAAGATCATGGCCTAGCGCCGTACGAGCAGTACTTC; CDR3aa: CASSQDHGLAPYEQYF
j_gene: TRBJ2-1; d_gene: NA; v_gene: TRBV29-1; abundance: few; CDR3nt: TGCAGCGTTGAAGTTCGGGACTTATACAATGAGCAGTTCTTC; CDR3aa: CSVEVRDLYNEQFF
j_gene: TRBJ2-3; d_gene: NA; v_gene: TRBV20-1; abundance: NA; CDR3nt: TGCAGTGCTAGGGATGATACGCAGTATTTT; CDR3aa: CSARDDTQYF
j_gene: TRBJ2-3; d_gene: TRBD2; v_gene: TRBV4-2; abundance: many; CDR3nt: TGTGCCAGCAGCCAAGGACCTACTAGCGGGGGTCAAGATACGCAGTATTTT; CDR3aa: CASSQGPTSGGQDTQYF
j_gene: TRBJ2-1; d_gene: TRBD2; v_gene: TRBV18; abundance: NA; CDR3nt: TGTGCCAGCTCTTGGACTAGCGGACCCTACAATGAGCAGTTCTTC; CDR3aa: CASSWTSGPYNEQFF
j_gene: TRBJ2-1; d_gene: TRBD2; v_gene: TRBV5-6; abundance: few; CDR3nt: TGTGCCAGCTCTCCGATTACGGGAGGAGACTACAATGAGCAGTTCTTC; CDR3aa: CASSPITGGDYNEQFF
j_gene: TRBJ2-5; d_gene: NA; v_gene: TRBV29-1; abundance: NA; CDR3nt: TGCAGCGTCGAACAGGTCCTCGGAGGGGAGACCCAGTACTTC; CDR3aa: CSVEQVLGGETQYF
j_gene: TRBJ1-6; d_gene: TRBD1; v_gene: TRBV30; abundance: NA; CDR3nt: TGTGCCTGGAGGCCGGGACAGGGGGGCTATAATTCACCCCTCCACTTT; CDR3aa: CAWRPGQGGYNSPLHF
j_gene: TRBJ2-7; d_gene: TRBD2; v_gene: TRBV29-1; abundance: NA; CDR3nt: TGCAGCGTTGAAGATATCACTAGCGGGGGATCAACCTCCTACGAGCAGTACTTC; CDR3aa: CSVEDITSGGSTSYEQYF
j_gene: TRBJ2-7; d_gene: NA; v_gene: TRBV29-1; abundance: NA; CDR3nt: TGCAGCGTTGATCAACTAGATTCCTACGAGCAGTACTTC; CDR3aa: CSVDQLDSYEQYF
j_gene: TRBJ1-2; d_gene: NA; v_gene: TRBV2; abundance: NA; CDR3nt: TGTGCCAGCAGGACAGCGTATGGCTACACCTTC; CDR3aa: CASRTAYGYTF
j_gene: TRBJ1-4; d_gene: NA; v_gene: TRBV6-1; abundance: NA; CDR3nt: TGTGCCAGCAGTGAAGCTACGGGGGCCGAAAAACTGTTTTTT; CDR3aa: CASSEATGAEKLFF
j_gene: TRBJ1-2; d_gene: TRBD1; v_gene: TRBV7-2; abundance: NA; CDR3nt: TGTGCCAGCAGCCGCGCCCGCCCAGGGACAGTCGGCTACACCTTC; CDR3aa: CASSRARPGTVGYTF
j_gene: TRBJ1-1; d_gene: NA; v_gene: TRBV29-1; abundance: NA; CDR3nt: TGCAGCGTTGTCCTTGAGCGGGCTTTCTTT; CDR3aa: CSVVLERAFF
j_gene: TRBJ2-1; d_gene: TRBD2; v_gene: TRBV2; abundance: NA; CDR3nt: TGTGCCAGCAGTGAGCTAGCGGGCACCAGGAGCTCCTACAATGAGCAGTTCTTC; CDR3aa: CASSELAGTRSSYNEQFF
j_gene: TRBJ1-5; d_gene: NA; v_gene: TRBV7-9; abundance: NA; CDR3nt: TGTGCCAGCAGCCCCCGCGGCGGCAATCAGCCCCAGCATTTT; CDR3aa: CASSPRGGNQPQHF
j_gene: TRBJ1-2; d_gene: NA; v_gene: TRBV25-1; abundance: few; CDR3nt: TGTGCCAGCAGTGGGACATTAGACTATGGCTACACCTTC; CDR3aa: CASSGTLDYGYTF
j_gene: TRBJ2-5; d_gene: NA; v_gene: TRBV15; abundance: few; CDR3nt: TGTGCCACCAGCCGCCCACAGACGAAAGAGACCCAGTACTTC; CDR3aa: CATSRPQTKETQYF
j_gene: TRBJ2-5; d_gene: NA; v_gene: TRBV9; abundance: NA; CDR3nt: TGTGCCAGCAGCGTAGCTGGGGTGCTAGAGACCCAGTACTTC; CDR3aa: CASSVAGVLETQYF
j_gene: TRBJ1-6; d_gene: NA; v_gene: TRBV30; abundance: NA; CDR3nt: TGTGCCTGGACCGACGCCAAAAATAATTCACCCCTCCACTTT; CDR3aa: CAWTDAKNNSPLHF
j_gene: TRBJ2-7; d_gene: NA; v_gene: TRBV27; abundance: NA; CDR3nt: TGTGCCAGCAGTTTCAGGGGTAACTACGAGCAGTACTTC; CDR3aa: CASSFRGNYEQYF
j_gene: TRBJ1-1; d_gene: NA; v_gene: TRBV7-9; abundance: NA; CDR3nt: TGTGCCGGAGCCGGGAGGAACACTGAAGCTTTCTTT; CDR3aa: CAGAGRNTEAFF
j_gene: TRBJ2-7; d_gene: NA; v_gene: TRBV6-5; abundance: NA; CDR3nt: TGTGCCAGCAGTTATAGTACTACGCGGCTCGAGCAGTACTTC; CDR3aa: CASSYSTTRLEQYF
j_gene: TRBJ1-1; d_gene: NA; v_gene: TRBV25-1; abundance: few; CDR3nt: TGTGCCAGCGTCGATGAGGCCAGGAATGGGAACACTGAAGCTTTCTTT; CDR3aa: CASVDEARNGNTEAFF
j_gene: TRBJ2-1; d_gene: NA; v_gene: TRBV6-5; abundance: NA; CDR3nt: TGTGCCAGCAGTTACTCAGGCCCCTTCTCCTACAATGAGCAGTTCTTC; CDR3aa: CASSYSGPFSYNEQFF
j_gene: TRBJ1-1; d_gene: NA; v_gene: TRBV11-1; abundance: NA; CDR3nt: TGTGCCAGCAGCTTAGGAGTCATGAACACTGAAGCTTTCTTT; CDR3aa: CASSLGVMNTEAFF
j_gene: TRBJ1-5; d_gene: NA; v_gene: TRBV25-1; abundance: NA; CDR3nt: TGTGCCAGCAGTGAATCTACAACTCAGCCCCAGCATTTT; CDR3aa: CASSESTTQPQHF
j_gene: TRBJ2-7; d_gene: NA; v_gene: TRBV13; abundance: once; CDR3nt: TGTGCCAGCAGCTCCGGGAGCGACGAGCAGTACTTC; CDR3aa: CASSSGSDEQYF
j_gene: TRBJ2-7; d_gene: NA; v_gene: TRBV29-1; abundance: NA; CDR3nt: TGCAGCGCTACAGGGACCGGGGCATACGAGCAGTACTTC; CDR3aa: CSATGTGAYEQYF
j_gene: TRBJ1-6; d_gene: TRBD1; v_gene: TRBV5-8; abundance: few; CDR3nt: TGTGCCAGCAGCCCCGGACAGGGTGCTTCACCCCTCCACTTT; CDR3aa: CASSPGQGASPLHF
j_gene: TRBJ2-1; d_gene: NA; v_gene: TRBV29-1; abundance: few; CDR3nt: TGCAGCGTTGAACTTGACACCTACTACAATGAGCAGTTCTTC; CDR3aa: CSVELDTYYNEQFF
j_gene: TRBJ2-7; d_gene: NA; v_gene: TRBV5-1; abundance: NA; CDR3nt: TGCGCCAGCAGCTTGGACAATCTTAACTCCTACGAGCAGTACTTC; CDR3aa: CASSLDNLNSYEQYF
j_gene: TRBJ2-2; d_gene: TRBD2; v_gene: TRBV10-3; abundance: NA; CDR3nt: TGTGCCATCCATACTAGCGCCGGGGAGCTGTTTTTT; CDR3aa: CAIHTSAGELFF
j_gene: TRBJ2-5; d_gene: TRBD2; v_gene: TRBV4-1; abundance: NA; CDR3nt: TGCGCCAGCAGCCAAGATAAGGCGGCTAGCGGGGACCAAGAGACCCAGTACTTC; CDR3aa: CASSQDKAASGDQETQYF
j_gene: TRBJ2-5; d_gene: NA; v_gene: TRBV6-1; abundance: NA; CDR3nt: TGTGCCAGCAGTGAGGGGCGGGGGCCCCAAGAGACCCAGTACTTC; CDR3aa: CASSEGRGPQETQYF
j_gene: TRBJ1-2; d_gene: NA; v_gene: TRBV30; abundance: NA; CDR3nt: TGTGCCTGGAGCTCTAACTATGGCTACACCTTC; CDR3aa: CAWSSNYGYTF
j_gene: TRBJ2-3; d_gene: NA; v_gene: TRBV9; abundance: NA; CDR3nt: TGTGCCAGCAACGAAGGAACGGTAAGCACAGATACGCAGTATTTT; CDR3aa: CASNEGTVSTDTQYF